These T cell receptor beta chains were read from a single sample in a study of metastatic and nonmetastatic thyroid tumors. With MiXCR, TCRdb called clones anew from the PCR reads. In the table there are roughly 30,000 clones, about 18% of which are singletons. Sequencing was done on a sample of blood. These receptors originate from a female donor with papillary thyroid cancer or a benign thyroid nodule (not recorded which). Some clones in this sample may be carry-over from other donors' samples. Each CDR3 is given with its conserved first and last residue. Each record gives: J gene, D gene, V gene, clone size, CDR3 DNA, CDR3 protein. The D gene is left open where the match is weak. The listing skips clone size in some rows; elsewhere it reads once, few, many or a size class.

J gene: TRBJ1-2; D gene: TRBD1; V gene: TRBV20-1; clone size: few; CDR3 DNA: TGCAGTGCGTCCGGGACAGGGTCTGTTTGCTACACATTC; CDR3 protein: CSASGTGSVCYTF
J gene: TRBJ2-3; D gene: TRBD2; V gene: TRBV6-4; clone size: -; CDR3 DNA: TGTGCCAGCAGTGTATCTGATAGCGGGAGCGGTACGCAGTATTTT; CDR3 protein: CASSVSDSGSGTQYF
J gene: TRBJ2-3; D gene: TRBD1; V gene: TRBV28; clone size: many; CDR3 DNA: TGTGCCAGCAGTTCACCGGGACAGGGGCTTGATACGCAGTATTTT; CDR3 protein: CASSSPGQGLDTQYF
J gene: TRBJ2-6; D gene: TRBD1; V gene: TRBV5-1; clone size: -; CDR3 DNA: TGCGCCAGCAGTTCGGACAGGGAAAAGCTCTATGGGGCCAACGTCCTGACTTTC; CDR3 protein: CASSSDREKLYGANVLTF
J gene: TRBJ2-7; D gene: -; V gene: TRBV4-1; clone size: once; CDR3 DNA: TGCGCCAGCAGCCCCCCCCTCTCCTACGAGCAGTACTTC; CDR3 protein: CASSPPLSYEQYF
J gene: TRBJ2-6; D gene: TRBD1; V gene: TRBV24-1; clone size: many; CDR3 DNA: TGTGCCACCAGCCAAACAGGGGACGGGGCCAACGTCCTGACTTTC; CDR3 protein: CATSQTGDGANVLTF
J gene: TRBJ2-1; D gene: -; V gene: TRBV28; clone size: many; CDR3 DNA: TGTGCCAGCAGTTTAGTTGGGGGGCAGTTCTTC; CDR3 protein: CASSLVGGQFF
J gene: TRBJ1-6; D gene: -; V gene: TRBV27; clone size: few; CDR3 DNA: TGTGCCAGCAGTCCCGGGACTGAGCGGCCCCTCCACTTT; CDR3 protein: CASSPGTERPLHF
J gene: TRBJ1-5; D gene: -; V gene: TRBV7-6; clone size: -; CDR3 DNA: TGTGCCAGCAGCTTTCAGGATGGTCAGCCCCAGCATTTT; CDR3 protein: CASSFQDGQPQHF
J gene: TRBJ1-2; D gene: -; V gene: TRBV20-1; clone size: many; CDR3 DNA: TGCAGTGCTGGCTCCGGATATGGCTACACCTTC; CDR3 protein: CSAGSGYGYTF
J gene: TRBJ1-1; D gene: TRBD1; V gene: TRBV5-6; clone size: many; CDR3 DNA: TGTGCCAGCAGCTTGAGGGACCGGGACAGGGCTTTCTTT; CDR3 protein: CASSLRDRDRAFF
J gene: TRBJ1-2; D gene: -; V gene: TRBV27; clone size: many; CDR3 DNA: TGTGCCAGCAGCCCGGACCGGACTTACGGCTACACCTTC; CDR3 protein: CASSPDRTYGYTF
J gene: TRBJ2-7; D gene: -; V gene: TRBV5-4; clone size: many; CDR3 DNA: TGTGCCAGCAGCGATGACGGGACTCCTTTGGAGCAGTACTTC; CDR3 protein: CASSDDGTPLEQYF
J gene: TRBJ2-2; D gene: -; V gene: TRBV12-3/TRBV12-4; clone size: medium-sized; CDR3 DNA: TGTGCCAGCAGTTGGGACCGGGACACCGGGGAGCTGTTTTTT; CDR3 protein: CASSWDRDTGELFF
J gene: TRBJ2-7; D gene: -; V gene: TRBV20-1; clone size: many; CDR3 DNA: TGCAGTGCTCAAAGGGCGGACTACGAGCAGTACTTC; CDR3 protein: CSAQRADYEQYF
J gene: TRBJ2-1; D gene: -; V gene: TRBV30; clone size: -; CDR3 DNA: TGTGCCTGCGACTACGCAAATGAGCAGTTCTTC; CDR3 protein: CACDYANEQFF
J gene: TRBJ2-3; D gene: TRBD1; V gene: TRBV24-1; clone size: few; CDR3 DNA: TGTGCCACCGGGACAGAACAGGCAGATACGCAGTATTTT; CDR3 protein: CATGTEQADTQYF
J gene: TRBJ1-6; D gene: TRBD1; V gene: TRBV15; clone size: medium-sized; CDR3 DNA: TGTGCCACCAGCAGAGATCCCAGGGGGGGTTCACCCCTCCACTTT; CDR3 protein: CATSRDPRGGSPLHF
J gene: TRBJ1-1; D gene: TRBD1; V gene: TRBV4-1; clone size: medium-sized; CDR3 DNA: TGCGCCAGCAGCACCAGGGGGTTTTTCACTGAAGCTTTCTTT; CDR3 protein: CASSTRGFFTEAFF
J gene: TRBJ1-2; D gene: -; V gene: TRBV5-1; clone size: -; CDR3 DNA: TGCGCCAGCAGCCCATCAATTGACAGTAACTATGGCTACACCTTC; CDR3 protein: CASSPSIDSNYGYTF
J gene: TRBJ2-5; D gene: -; V gene: TRBV6-1; clone size: many; CDR3 DNA: TGTGCCAGCAGTGAAGAACCCAGGTACCAAGAGACCCAGTACTTC; CDR3 protein: CASSEEPRYQETQYF
J gene: TRBJ1-5; D gene: -; V gene: TRBV6-2/TRBV6-3; clone size: many; CDR3 DNA: TGTGCCAGCTCTACAGGACTCGAAAATCAGCCCCAGCATTTT; CDR3 protein: CASSTGLENQPQHF
J gene: TRBJ2-7; D gene: TRBD2; V gene: TRBV10-3; clone size: many; CDR3 DNA: TGTGCCATCACCCCTGGGACTAGCCCAACCTACGAGCAGTACTTC; CDR3 protein: CAITPGTSPTYEQYF
J gene: TRBJ2-5; D gene: -; V gene: TRBV6-2/TRBV6-3; clone size: -; CDR3 DNA: TGTGCCAGCAGTTACTCGATAGGGGCAGGGGAGCAAGAGACCCAGTATTTC; CDR3 protein: CASSYSIGAGEQETQYF
J gene: TRBJ2-1; D gene: TRBD2; V gene: TRBV6-6; clone size: many; CDR3 DNA: TGTGCCAGCAGTTACTTACTAGCGGGAGCGTATGAGCAGTTCTTC; CDR3 protein: CASSYLLAGAYEQFF
J gene: TRBJ2-7; D gene: -; V gene: TRBV7-6; clone size: -; CDR3 DNA: TGTGCCAGCAGCTGGGAGCAGGTCGACGAGCAGTACTTC; CDR3 protein: CASSWEQVDEQYF
J gene: TRBJ1-5; D gene: -; V gene: TRBV28; clone size: -; CDR3 DNA: TGTGCCAGCCTGATGGACAGAAGGGATCAGCCCCAGCATTTT; CDR3 protein: CASLMDRRDQPQHF
J gene: TRBJ2-5; D gene: TRBD2; V gene: TRBV27; clone size: many; CDR3 DNA: TGTGCCAGCAGTTTTCGTCTAGCGGGAGGGATCCAAGAGACCCAGTACTTC; CDR3 protein: CASSFRLAGGIQETQYF
J gene: TRBJ1-1; D gene: -; V gene: TRBV28; clone size: -; CDR3 DNA: TGTGCCAGCAGTTTATATAGGGGAACTGAAGCTTTCTTT; CDR3 protein: CASSLYRGTEAFF
J gene: TRBJ2-3; D gene: TRBD2; V gene: TRBV7-3; clone size: many; CDR3 DNA: TGTGCCAGCAGCCCCGGGACTAGCGGGGGGGCGGATACGCAGTATTTT; CDR3 protein: CASSPGTSGGADTQYF
J gene: TRBJ2-3; D gene: TRBD1; V gene: TRBV28; clone size: -; CDR3 DNA: TGTGCCAGCAGTCTCCTCGGGAGGACAGGGGGCCGGGATACGCAGTATTTT; CDR3 protein: CASSLLGRTGGRDTQYF
J gene: TRBJ2-7; D gene: -; V gene: TRBV11-3; clone size: many; CDR3 DNA: TGTGCCAGCAGCGTAATAGGGCGCAACGAGCAGTACTTC; CDR3 protein: CASSVIGRNEQYF
J gene: TRBJ1-1; D gene: -; V gene: TRBV5-1; clone size: many; CDR3 DNA: TGCGCCAGCAGCTTGGAACAACCGAACACTGAAGCTTTCTTT; CDR3 protein: CASSLEQPNTEAFF
J gene: TRBJ2-5; D gene: TRBD1; V gene: TRBV29-1; clone size: medium-sized; CDR3 DNA: TGCAGCGTTGAAGGACAGGGGGCGAGACAAGAGACCCAGTACTTC; CDR3 protein: CSVEGQGARQETQYF
J gene: TRBJ2-2; D gene: TRBD2; V gene: TRBV12-3/TRBV12-4; clone size: -; CDR3 DNA: TGTGCCAGCGGCTGGGGAGGGGCCGGGGAGCTGTTTTTT; CDR3 protein: CASGWGGAGELFF
J gene: TRBJ1-5; D gene: -; V gene: TRBV6-2/TRBV6-3; clone size: many; CDR3 DNA: TGTGCCAGCAGTTACTCGAGGGGCGGCAATCAGCCCCAGCATTTT; CDR3 protein: CASSYSRGGNQPQHF
J gene: TRBJ2-1; D gene: TRBD2; V gene: TRBV7-8; clone size: once; CDR3 DNA: TGTGCCAGCAGCATAGCGGGGAGCTCCTACAATGAGCAGTTCTTC; CDR3 protein: CASSIAGSSYNEQFF